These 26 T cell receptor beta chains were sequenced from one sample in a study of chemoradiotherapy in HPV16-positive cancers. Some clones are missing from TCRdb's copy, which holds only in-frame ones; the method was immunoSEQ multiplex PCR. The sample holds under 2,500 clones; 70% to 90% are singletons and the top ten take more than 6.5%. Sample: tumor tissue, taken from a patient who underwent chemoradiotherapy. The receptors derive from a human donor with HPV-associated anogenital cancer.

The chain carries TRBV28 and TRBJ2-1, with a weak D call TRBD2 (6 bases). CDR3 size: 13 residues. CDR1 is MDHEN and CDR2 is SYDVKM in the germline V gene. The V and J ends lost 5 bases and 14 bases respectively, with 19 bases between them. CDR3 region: CASSPGGTGLKFF. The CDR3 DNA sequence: TGTGCCAGCAGTCCTGGGGGGACCGGCCTAAAGTTCTTC.

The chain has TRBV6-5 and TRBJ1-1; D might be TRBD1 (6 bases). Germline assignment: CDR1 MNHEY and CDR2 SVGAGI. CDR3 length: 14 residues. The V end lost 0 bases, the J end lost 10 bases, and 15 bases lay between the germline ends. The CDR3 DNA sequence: TGTGCCAGCAGTTACTCGACGGGGGGGGCGGCAGCTTTCTTT. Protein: CASSYSTGGAAAFF.

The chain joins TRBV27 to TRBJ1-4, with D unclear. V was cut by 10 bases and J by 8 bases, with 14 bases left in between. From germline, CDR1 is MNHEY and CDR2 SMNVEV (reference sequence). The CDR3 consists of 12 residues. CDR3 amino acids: CANVSVREKLFF. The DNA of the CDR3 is TGTGCCAACGTTTCAGTTCGGGAAAAACTGTTTTTT.

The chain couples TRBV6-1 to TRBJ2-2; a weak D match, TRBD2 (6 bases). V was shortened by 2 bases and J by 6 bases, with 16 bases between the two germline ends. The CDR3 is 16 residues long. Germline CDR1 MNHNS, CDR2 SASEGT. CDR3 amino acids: CASSERPRGDAGELFF. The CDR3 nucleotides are TGTGCCAGCAGTGAACGGCCCCGCGGGGACGCCGGGGAGCTGTTTTTT.

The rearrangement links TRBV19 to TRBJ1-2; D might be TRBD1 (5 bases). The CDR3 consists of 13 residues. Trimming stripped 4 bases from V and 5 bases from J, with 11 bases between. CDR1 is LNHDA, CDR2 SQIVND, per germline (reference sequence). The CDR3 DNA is TGTGCCAGTAGTACCAAGACAGATTATGGCTACACCTTC. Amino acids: CASSTKTDYGYTF.

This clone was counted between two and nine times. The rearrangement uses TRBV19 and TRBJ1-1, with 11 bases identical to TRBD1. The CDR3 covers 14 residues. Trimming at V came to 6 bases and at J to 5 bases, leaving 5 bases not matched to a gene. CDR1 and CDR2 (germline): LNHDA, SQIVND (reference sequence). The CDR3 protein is CASRQDRGRTEAFF. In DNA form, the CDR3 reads TGTGCCAGTAGGCAGGACAGGGGGCGAACTGAAGCTTTCTTT.

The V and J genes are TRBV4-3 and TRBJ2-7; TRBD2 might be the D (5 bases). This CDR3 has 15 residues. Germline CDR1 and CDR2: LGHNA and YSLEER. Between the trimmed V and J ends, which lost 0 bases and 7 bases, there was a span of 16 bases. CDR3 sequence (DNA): TGCGCCAGCAGCCAAGATCAAGGCGGGCCGAGAGAGCAGTACTTC. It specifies CASSQDQGGPREQYF.

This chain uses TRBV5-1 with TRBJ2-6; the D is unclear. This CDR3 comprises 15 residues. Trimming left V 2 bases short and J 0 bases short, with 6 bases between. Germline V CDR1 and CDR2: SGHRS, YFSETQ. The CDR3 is CASSFWGSGANVLTF. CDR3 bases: TGCGCCAGCAGCTTCTGGGGCTCTGGGGCCAACGTCCTGACTTTC. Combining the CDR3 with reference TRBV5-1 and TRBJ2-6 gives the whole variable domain KAGVTQTPRYLIKTRGQQVTLSCSPISGHRSVSWYQQTPGQGLQFLFEYFSETQRNKGNFPGRFSGRQFSNSRSEMNVSTLELGDSALYLCASSFWGSGANVLTFGAGSRLTVL.

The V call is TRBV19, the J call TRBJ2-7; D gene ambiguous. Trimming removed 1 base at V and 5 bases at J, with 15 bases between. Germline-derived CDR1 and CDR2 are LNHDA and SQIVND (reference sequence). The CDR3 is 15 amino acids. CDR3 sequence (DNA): TGTGCCAGTAGTATAGCCCAGGAACCTCTCCACGAGCAGTACTTC. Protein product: CASSIAQEPLHEQYF. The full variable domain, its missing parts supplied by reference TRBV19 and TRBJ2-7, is DGGITQSPKYLFRKEGQNVTLSCEQNLNHDAMYWYRQDPGQGLRLIYYSQIVNDFQKGDIAEGYSVSREKKESFPLTVTSAQKNPTAFYLCASSIAQEPLHEQYFGPGTRLTVT.

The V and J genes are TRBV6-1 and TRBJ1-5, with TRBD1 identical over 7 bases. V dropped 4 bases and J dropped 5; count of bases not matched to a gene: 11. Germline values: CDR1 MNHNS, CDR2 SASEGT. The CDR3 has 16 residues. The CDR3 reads CASSAIRGGGYQPQHF. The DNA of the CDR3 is TGTGCCAGCAGTGCAATTCGAGGAGGGGGCTATCAGCCCCAGCATTTT.

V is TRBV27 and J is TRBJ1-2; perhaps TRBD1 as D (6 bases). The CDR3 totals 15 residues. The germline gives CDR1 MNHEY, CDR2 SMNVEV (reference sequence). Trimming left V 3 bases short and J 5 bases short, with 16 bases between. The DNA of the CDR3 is TGTGCCAGCAGTTTTTCGGGGGGGCAGGGGTATGGCTACACCTTC. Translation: CASSFSGGQGYGYTF.

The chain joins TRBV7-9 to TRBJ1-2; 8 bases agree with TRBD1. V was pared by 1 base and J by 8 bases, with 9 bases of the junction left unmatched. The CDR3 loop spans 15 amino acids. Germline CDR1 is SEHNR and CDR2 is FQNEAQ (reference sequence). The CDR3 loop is CASSLGRQGPGGYTF. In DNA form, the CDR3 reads TGTGCCAGCAGCTTAGGACGACAGGGGCCTGGGGGCTACACCTTC.

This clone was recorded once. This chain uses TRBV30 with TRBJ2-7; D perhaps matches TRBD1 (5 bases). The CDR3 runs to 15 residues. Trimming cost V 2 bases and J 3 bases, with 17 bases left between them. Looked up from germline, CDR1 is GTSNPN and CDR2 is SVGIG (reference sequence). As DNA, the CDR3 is TGTGCCTGGAGTCGGGCAGGGTTTCATGGCTACGAGCAGTACTTC. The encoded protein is CAWSRAGFHGYEQYF.

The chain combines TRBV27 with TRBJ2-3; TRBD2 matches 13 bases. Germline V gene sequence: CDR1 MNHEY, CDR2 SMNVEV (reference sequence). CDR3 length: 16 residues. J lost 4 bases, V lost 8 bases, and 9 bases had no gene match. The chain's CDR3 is CASRKLAGGQSDTQYF. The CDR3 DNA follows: TGTGCCAGCCGGAAACTAGCGGGAGGGCAATCAGATACGCAGTATTTT.

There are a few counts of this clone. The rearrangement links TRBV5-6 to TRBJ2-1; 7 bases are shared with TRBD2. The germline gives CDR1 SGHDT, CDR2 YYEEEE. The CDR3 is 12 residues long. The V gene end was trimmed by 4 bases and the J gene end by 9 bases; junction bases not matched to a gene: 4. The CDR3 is CASSISSGEQFF. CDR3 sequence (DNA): TGTGCCAGCAGCATCTCTAGCGGTGAGCAGTTCTTC.

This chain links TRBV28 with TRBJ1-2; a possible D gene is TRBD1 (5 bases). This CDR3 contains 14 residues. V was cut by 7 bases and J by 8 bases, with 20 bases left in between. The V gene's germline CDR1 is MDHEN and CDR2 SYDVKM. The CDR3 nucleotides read TGTGCCAGCACCCTAGACAGAGCCGTCTGGGGCTACACCTTC. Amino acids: CASTLDRAVWGYTF.

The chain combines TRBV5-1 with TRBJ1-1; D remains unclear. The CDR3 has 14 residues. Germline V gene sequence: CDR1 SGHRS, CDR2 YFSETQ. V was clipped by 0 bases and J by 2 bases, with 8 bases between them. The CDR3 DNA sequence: TGCGCCAGCAGCTTGGGGGAGAAAAACACTGAAGCTTTCTTT. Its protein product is CASSLGEKNTEAFF.

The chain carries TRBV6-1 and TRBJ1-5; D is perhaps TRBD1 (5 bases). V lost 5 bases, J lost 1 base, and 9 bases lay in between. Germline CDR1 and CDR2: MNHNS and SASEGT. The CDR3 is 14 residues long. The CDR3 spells CASSRQISNQPQHF. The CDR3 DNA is TGTGCCAGCAGTCGACAGATCAGCAATCAGCCCCAGCATTTT.

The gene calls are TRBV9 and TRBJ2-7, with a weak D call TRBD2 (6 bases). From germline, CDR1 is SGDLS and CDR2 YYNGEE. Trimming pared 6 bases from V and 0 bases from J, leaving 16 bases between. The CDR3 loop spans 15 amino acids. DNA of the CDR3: TGTGCCAGCACCCCCGGGACTTCCGGCTCCTACGAGCAGTACTTC. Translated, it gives CASTPGTSGSYEQYF.

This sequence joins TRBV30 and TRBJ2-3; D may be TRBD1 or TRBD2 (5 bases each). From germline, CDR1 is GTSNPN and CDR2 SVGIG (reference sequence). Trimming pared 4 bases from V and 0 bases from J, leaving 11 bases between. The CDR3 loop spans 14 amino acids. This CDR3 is CAWKWGGSTDTQYF. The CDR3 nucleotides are TGTGCCTGGAAATGGGGCGGGAGCACAGATACGCAGTATTTT. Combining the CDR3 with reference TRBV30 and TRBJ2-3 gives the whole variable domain SQTIHQWPATLVQPVGSPLSLECTVEGTSNPNLYWYRQAAGRGLQLLFYSVGIGQISSEVPQNLSASRPQDRQFILSSKKLLLSDSGFYLCAWKWGGSTDTQYFGPGTRLTVL.

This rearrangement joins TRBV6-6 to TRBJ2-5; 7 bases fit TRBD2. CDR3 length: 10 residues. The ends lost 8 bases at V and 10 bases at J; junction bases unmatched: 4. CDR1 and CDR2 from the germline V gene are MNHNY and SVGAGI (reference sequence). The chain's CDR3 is CASGGEVQYF. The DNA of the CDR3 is TGTGCCAGCGGGGGGGAGGTCCAGTACTTC.

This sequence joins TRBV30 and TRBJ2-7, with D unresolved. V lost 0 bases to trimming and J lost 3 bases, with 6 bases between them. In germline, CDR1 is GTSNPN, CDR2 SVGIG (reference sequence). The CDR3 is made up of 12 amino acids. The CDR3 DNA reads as TGTGCCTGGAGTGTATCGGGCTACGAGCAGTACTTC. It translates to CAWSVSGYEQYF. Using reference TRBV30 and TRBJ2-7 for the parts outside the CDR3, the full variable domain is SQTIHQWPATLVQPVGSPLSLECTVEGTSNPNLYWYRQAAGRGLQLLFYSVGIGQISSEVPQNLSASRPQDRQFILSSKKLLLSDSGFYLCAWSVSGYEQYFGPGTRLTVT.

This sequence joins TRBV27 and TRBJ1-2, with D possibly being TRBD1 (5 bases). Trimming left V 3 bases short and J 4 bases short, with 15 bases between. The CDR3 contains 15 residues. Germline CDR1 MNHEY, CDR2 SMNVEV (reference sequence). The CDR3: CASSFKGSQAYGYTF. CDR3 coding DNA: TGTGCCAGCAGTTTCAAGGGGTCGCAGGCCTATGGCTACACCTTC.

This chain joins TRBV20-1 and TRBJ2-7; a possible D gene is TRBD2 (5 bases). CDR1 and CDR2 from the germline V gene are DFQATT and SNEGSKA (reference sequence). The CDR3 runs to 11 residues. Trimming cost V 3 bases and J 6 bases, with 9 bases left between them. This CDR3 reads CSAREVVEQYF. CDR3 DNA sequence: TGCAGTGCTAGGGAGGTTGTCGAGCAGTACTTC.

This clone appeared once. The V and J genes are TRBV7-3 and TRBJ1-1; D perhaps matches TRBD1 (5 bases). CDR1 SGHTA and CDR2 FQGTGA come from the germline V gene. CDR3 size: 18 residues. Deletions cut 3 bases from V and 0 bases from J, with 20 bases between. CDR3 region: CASSLKPSGPGMNTEAFF. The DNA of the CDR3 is TGTGCCAGCAGCTTGAAACCTAGCGGACCAGGGATGAACACTGAAGCTTTCTTT.

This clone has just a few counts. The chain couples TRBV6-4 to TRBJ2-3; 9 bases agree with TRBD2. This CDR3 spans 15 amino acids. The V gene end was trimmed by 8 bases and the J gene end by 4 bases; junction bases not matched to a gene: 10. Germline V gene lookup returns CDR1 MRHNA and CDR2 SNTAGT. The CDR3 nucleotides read TGTGCCAGCGGGGAAGCGGGAGGTCGCCCAGATACGCAGTATTTT. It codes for CASGEAGGRPDTQYF.